The present T cell receptor beta chain was sequenced within a study of beta chain features in type 1 diabetes. Findings of the study overall: In every one of the four CD4+ subsets, TCRB CDR3s were moderately but significantly shorter in Type 1 diabetes patients.

This clone was counted between two and nine times. The antigen is undetermined. Germline trimming cut 5 bases from V and 5 bases from J; bases unmatched to any gene: 4. The CDR3 totals 13 residues. Looked up from germline, CDR1 is SGHTA and CDR2 is FQGNSA. Every isolated RNA sample was fully reverse transcribed, so sequencing captured expressed TCRB transcripts. The protocol was immunoSEQ multiplex PCR, while the TCRdb copy is restricted to in-frame clones and leaves out a portion. The data contain around 650,000 clones, under 15% of them seen just once; the ten biggest clones take up roughly 0.11%. The source material was naive CD4+ T cells from blood. The receptor comes from a young man with type 1 diabetes. The rearrangement links TRBV7-2 to TRBJ1-2; 8 nucleotides match TRBD1. CDR3: CASSPTGVYGYTF. In DNA, the CDR3 is TGTGCCAGCAGCCCGACAGGGGTATATGGCTACACCTTC.